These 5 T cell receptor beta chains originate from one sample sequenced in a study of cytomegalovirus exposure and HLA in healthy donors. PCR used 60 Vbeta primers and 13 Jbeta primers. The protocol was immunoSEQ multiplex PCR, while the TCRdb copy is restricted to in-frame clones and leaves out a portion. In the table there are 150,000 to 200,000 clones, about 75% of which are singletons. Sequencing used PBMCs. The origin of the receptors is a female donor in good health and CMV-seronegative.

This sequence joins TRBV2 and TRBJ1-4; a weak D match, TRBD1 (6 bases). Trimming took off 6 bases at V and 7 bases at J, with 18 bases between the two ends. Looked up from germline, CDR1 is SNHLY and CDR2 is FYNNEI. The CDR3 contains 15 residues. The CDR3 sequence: CASRTQGVRGEKLFF. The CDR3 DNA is TGTGCCAGCAGGACACAGGGAGTCCGCGGTGAAAAACTGTTTTTT.

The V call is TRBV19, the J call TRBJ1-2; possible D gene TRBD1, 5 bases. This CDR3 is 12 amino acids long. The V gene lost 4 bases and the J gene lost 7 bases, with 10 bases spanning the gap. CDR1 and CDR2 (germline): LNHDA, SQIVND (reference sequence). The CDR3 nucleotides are TGTGCCAGTAGTACCGGGACTTTTGGCTACACCTTC. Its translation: CASSTGTFGYTF.

The DNA of the CDR3 is TGCAGCGTTGCAGGAAACTATGGCTACACCTTC. Protein sequence: CSVAGNYGYTF. The chain recombines TRBV29-1 with TRBJ1-2, with unresolved D. This CDR3 contains 11 residues. Germline V lookup: CDR1 SQVTM, CDR2 ANQGSEA. V dropped 4 bases and J dropped 2 bases, with 5 bases sitting between them.

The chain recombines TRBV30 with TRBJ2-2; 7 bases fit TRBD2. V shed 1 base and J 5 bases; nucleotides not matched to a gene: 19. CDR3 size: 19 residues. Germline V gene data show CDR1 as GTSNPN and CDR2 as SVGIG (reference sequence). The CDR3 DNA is TGTGCCTGGAGTGATTTTCCGCCGGGAGCTTTCGGGGGGACCGGGGAGCTGTTTTTT. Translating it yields CAWSDFPPGAFGGTGELFF.

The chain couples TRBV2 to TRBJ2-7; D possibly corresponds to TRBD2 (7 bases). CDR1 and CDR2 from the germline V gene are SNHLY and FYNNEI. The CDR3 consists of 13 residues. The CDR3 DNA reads TGTGCGATCGACGGGGGGCCCGCCTACGAGCAGTACTTC. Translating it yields CAIDGGPAYEQYF.